This TCR beta chain was documented in a study of T cell repertoires in aging, cancer and after chemotherapy. Study-level information: Patients with chronic lymphocytic leukemia were sampled before and after fludarabine- or bendamustine-based chemotherapy. Study-wide results and limits: Untreated cancer patients had significantly lower blood TCR diversity than age-matched healthy donors. In healthy donors, age-related TCR diversity loss mainly reflected lost richness.

The CDR3 extends over 12 amino acids. V was trimmed by 4 bases and J by 6 bases, leaving 12 bases between them. Germline values: CDR1 SQVTM, CDR2 ANQGSEA. TRB rearrangements spanning V, D and J were amplified using mixed TRB-A/B primers. Using its own MiXCR run on the multiplex PCR reads, TCRdb lists one record per CDR3 protein. Here the sample spans approximately 6,600 distinct CDR3 sequences, roughly 29% being singletons. The template was genomic DNA from peripheral blood, not RNA. The sample holds a few counts of this clonotype. Its specificity is unknown. Sequencing used blood. The source of this sequence is a human donor with a blood cancer. The donor label of this sample is uncertain. The chain links TRBV29-1 to TRBJ1-2; D perhaps matches TRBD1 (5 bases). CDR3 region: CSVGGGGDGYTF. DNA of the CDR3: TGCAGCGTTGGGGGGGGGGGGGATGGCTACACCTTC.